Shown below are 26 T cell receptor beta chains from a single sample sequenced in a study of blood T cells in healthy people across ages. It was with a sample-barcoded 5' primer and a J-beta primer mix that a second PCR of about 6 to 12 cycles was run. Using its own MiXCR run on the 5' RACE reads, TCRdb lists one record per CDR3 protein. The sample has around 1,000,000 distinct CDR3 sequences, approximately 25% seen once. The sample was also linked to a second study, of T cells of mothers and their children.

The sequenced material came from blood. These receptor sequences come from a girl aged 2 to 10 in good health.

The V gene is TRBV3-1, the J gene TRBJ2-5; 9 nucleotides match TRBD2. Unmatched junction bases numbered 3, after V lost 3 bases and J lost 1 base. The V gene's germline CDR1 is LGHDT and CDR2 YNNKEL (reference sequence). The CDR3 loop spans 15 amino acids. CDR3 sequence (DNA): TGTGCCAGCAGCCACGGGCGGGAGGGCCAAGAGACCCAGTACTTC. Protein: CASSHGREGQETQYF.

This clonotype was observed a handful of times. The chain carries TRBV24-1 and TRBJ2-5; tentative D call: TRBD1 (6 bases). Looked up from germline, CDR1 is KGHDR and CDR2 is SFDVKD. Trimming stripped 5 bases from V and 13 bases from J, with 19 bases between. The CDR3 runs to 13 residues. The CDR3 nucleotides are TGTGCCACCAGTGGGGCAGGGGAAAGTGAGGCGTACTTC. Translating it yields CATSGAGESEAYF.

The table lists this clonotype with a few counts. The rearrangement joins TRBV20-1 to TRBJ1-5, with D uncertain. Germline V gives CDR1 DFQATT, CDR2 SNEGSKA (reference sequence). The CDR3 is made up of 14 amino acids. V gave up 1 base and J gave up 2 bases, with 9 bases separating them. CDR3: CSARVSRGNQPQHF. The CDR3 DNA reads TGCAGTGCTAGAGTATCAAGGGGCAATCAGCCCCAGCATTTT.

This chain uses TRBV12-5 with TRBJ2-5; TRBD2 matches at 8 bases. The tail of the sequence fits TRBJ2-7 better, so the J call may be wrong. Germline CDR1 LGHNT, CDR2 FRNRAP. This CDR3 is built from 15 residues. The CDR3 is CASGPPIGGAYEQYF. Written as DNA, the CDR3 is TGTGCTAGTGGTCCCCCTATCGGGGGGGCCTACGAGCAGTACTTC.

There are a few counts of this clonotype. J is TRBJ2-1 and V is TRBV7-6, with a weak D call TRBD1 (6 bases). The CDR3 runs to 14 residues. Deletions cut 1 base from V and 13 bases from J, with 17 bases between. Germline CDR1 is SGHVS and CDR2 is FNYEAQ. CDR3 sequence (DNA): TGTGCCAGCAGCTTAGAGACAGGAGTGACCTACCAGTTCTTC. The encoded protein is CASSLETGVTYQFF. The entire variable domain, with the rest obtained from reference TRBV7-6 and TRBJ2-1, is as follows: GAGVSQSPRYKVTKRGQDVALRCDPISGHVSLYWYRQALGQGPEFLTYFNYEAQQDKSGLPNDRFSAERPEGSISTLTIQRTEQRDSAMYRCASSLETGVTYQFFGPGTRLTVL.

Of note for this clonotype: This clone may be a read error of a much larger clone one base away. Since no conserved phenylalanine or tryptophan closes the CDR3, a read error is the likely cause. The chain couples TRBV12-3 or TRBV12-4 to TRBJ1-6; D not certain. CDR3 length equals 13 residues. V was cut by 1 base and J by 10 bases, with 8 bases left in between. CDR3 in DNA: TGTGCCAGCAGTTTAGGGGTAGGATCACCCCTCCACCTT. Encoded protein: CASSLGVGSPLHL.

This clonotype showed up just a few times. The rearrangement joins TRBV20-1 to TRBJ2-1, with D perhaps being TRBD1 or TRBD2 (5 bases each). CDR1 and CDR2 (germline): DFQATT, SNEGSKA (reference sequence). The CDR3 loop spans 14 amino acids. The V and J ends lost 0 bases and 9 bases respectively, with 15 bases between them. The CDR3 sequence: CSARDSGRGGEQFF. The DNA for the CDR3 is TGCAGTGCTAGAGATTCGGGGCGTGGCGGTGAGCAGTTCTTC.

This chain links TRBV20-1 with TRBJ2-5; D unresolved. Germline V gene lookup returns CDR1 DFQATT and CDR2 SNEGSKA (reference sequence). The CDR3 totals 16 residues. Deletions cut 7 bases from V and 2 bases from J, with 23 bases between. CDR3 residues: CSGKDGRYRRQETQYF. CDR3 DNA sequence: TGCAGTGGGAAGGATGGTCGGTATAGGCGGCAAGAGACCCAGTACTTC.

This chain uses TRBV6-5 with TRBJ1-1; D remains unclear. Trimming stripped 2 bases from V and 5 bases from J, with 9 bases between. Germline V CDR1 and CDR2: MNHEY, SVGAGI. The CDR3 loop spans 13 amino acids. The CDR3 loop is CASSYAARTEAFF. The CDR3 DNA follows: TGTGCCAGCAGTTACGCGGCGAGGACTGAAGCTTTCTTT.

This clonotype was found a few times. This chain connects TRBV20-1 to TRBJ1-1; D perhaps matches TRBD1 (5 bases). The ends were cut back, 5 bases at V and 5 bases at J, with 12 bases in the middle. Germline values: CDR1 DFQATT, CDR2 SNEGSKA (reference sequence). The CDR3 runs to 12 residues. The CDR3 reads CSASRGGTEAFF. CDR3 nucleotide sequence: TGCAGTGCTTCCCGGGGGGGGACTGAAGCTTTCTTT.

The V gene is TRBV11-3, the J gene TRBJ1-2, with D possibly being TRBD1 (5 bases). This CDR3 is built from 13 residues. The V gene's germline CDR1 is SGHNT and CDR2 YENEEA. Trimming stripped 5 bases from V and 4 bases from J, with 11 bases between. The DNA of the CDR3 is TGTGCCAGCAGCGAAGCAGGGAGCTATGGCTACACCTTC. It yields the protein CASSEAGSYGYTF.

This clonotype was counted at least ten times. The CDR3 DNA follows: TGCGCCAGCAGCCAAGGTGGCAGGGGGCGCGCGGAGACCCAGTACTTC. Its translation: CASSQGGRGRAETQYF. The chain recombines TRBV4-3 with TRBJ2-5; 8 bases are a match to TRBD1. This CDR3 region has 16 residues. Trimming at V came to 1 base and at J to 5 bases, leaving 9 bases not matched to a gene. The V gene's germline CDR1 is LGHNA and CDR2 YSLEER.

Remarks on this clonotype: This sequence may be a read error, since a much larger clone differs from it by one base. V gene TRBV20-1 combines with J gene TRBJ1-1; 8 bases are shared with TRBD1. CDR1 and CDR2 (germline): DFQATT, SNEGSKA (reference sequence). Trimming cost V 4 bases and J 3 bases; bases outside gene matches: 1. The CDR3 length is 12 residues. This CDR3 is CSAKTGDTEAFF. CDR3 coding DNA: TGCAGTGCTAAGACAGGGGACACTGAAGCTTTCTTT.

V gene TRBV27 combines with J gene TRBJ2-3, with 9 bases matching TRBD1. V shed 6 bases and J 4 bases; nucleotides not matched to a gene: 11. The CDR3 has 16 residues. Germline V gene lookup returns CDR1 MNHEY and CDR2 SMNVEV (reference sequence). DNA of the CDR3: TGTGCCAGCAGCCAACATACAGGGGGCTTTGCAGATACGCAGTATTTT. Amino acids: CASSQHTGGFADTQYF.

Points on this clonotype: An end of the junction differs from the germline gene, which may be a read error. The chain uses TRBV28 and TRBJ2-3, with 8 bases that match TRBD2. Germline CDR1 reads MDHEN; CDR2 reads SYDVKM. There are 11 residues in the CDR3. As DNA, the CDR3 is TGTGCCAGCAGTCTCGGGACTAGTGAGGTATTT. This encodes CASSLGTSEVF.

The sample holds a few counts of this clonotype. V gene TRBV11-2 combines with J gene TRBJ2-1; 7 bases agree with TRBD1. Germline V gene lookup returns CDR1 SGHAT and CDR2 FQNNGV. V dropped 2 bases and J dropped 3; count of bases not matched to a gene: 7. This CDR3 is 16 amino acids long. CDR3 in amino acids: CASSLNPGQFYNEQFF. The CDR3, as DNA: TGTGCCAGCAGCTTAAACCCGGGACAGTTCTACAATGAGCAGTTCTTC.

This rearrangement joins TRBV3-1 to TRBJ2-6; D call uncertain. This CDR3 is built from 15 residues. Per germline, CDR1 LGHDT and CDR2 YNNKEL (reference sequence). Trimming took 3 bases from V and 2 from J, leaving 8 bases between them. The CDR3 DNA sequence: TGTGCCAGCAGCCAGGTGGTTCCTGGGGCCAACGTCCTGACTTTC. Its translation: CASSQVVPGANVLTF.

This clonotype was found a few times. This chain connects TRBV6-5 to TRBJ2-7; maybe TRBD1 (5 bases). Trimming shortened V by 5 bases and J by 1 base, and 15 bases separated the two germline ends. This CDR3 comprises 15 residues. Germline values: CDR1 MNHEY, CDR2 SVGAGI. The CDR3 sequence: CASSADRYLSYEQYF. CDR3 in DNA: TGTGCCAGCAGTGCAGACAGATACCTATCCTACGAGCAGTACTTC.

This clonotype was counted only a few times. The chain carries TRBV12-3 or TRBV12-4 and TRBJ2-5; no definite D call. The V and J ends lost 8 bases and 4 bases respectively, with 11 bases between them. The CDR3 consists of 12 residues. The CDR3 sequence is CASGPTTETQYF. CDR3 nucleotide sequence: TGTGCCAGCGGCCCCACCACAGAGACCCAGTACTTC.

This sequence joins TRBV7-8 and TRBJ2-3; TRBD1 matches 7 bases. With V trimmed by 5 bases and J by 4 bases, 9 bases remained unmatched. The CDR3 is 15 amino acids. CDR1 and CDR2 from the germline V gene are SGHVS and FQNEAQ. The CDR3 is CASSHYEGAADTQYF. CDR3 DNA: TGTGCCAGCAGCCATTACGAGGGGGCTGCAGATACGCAGTATTTT. Drawing the rest from reference TRBV7-8 and TRBJ2-3, the complete variable domain is GAGVSQSPRYKVAKRGQDVALRCDPISGHVSLFWYQQALGQGPEFLTYFQNEAQLDKSGLPSDRFFAERPEGSVSTLKIQRTQQEDSAVYLCASSHYEGAADTQYFGPGTRLTVL.

The genes are TRBV7-3 and TRBJ2-5; 10 positions agree with TRBD2. The length of the CDR3 is 14 residues. The trim removed 2 bases at V and 7 bases at J, leaving 4 bases unmatched. CDR1 and CDR2 (germline): SGHTA, FQGTGA. The CDR3 DNA follows: TGTGCCAGCAGCTTAGACCGACTAGCGGGGACCCAGTACTTC. Its protein is CASSLDRLAGTQYF.

There are a few counts of this clonotype. This chain joins TRBV11-2 and TRBJ1-4; 9 positions match TRBD1. CDR1 and CDR2 from the germline V gene are SGHAT and FQNNGV. CDR3 length: 15 residues. J was trimmed by 7 bases and V by 5 bases; bases with no gene match: 8. CDR3 sequence reads: CASSAATGGSEKLFF. CDR3 in DNA: TGTGCCAGCAGCGCGGCGACAGGGGGGAGTGAAAAACTGTTTTTT. Complete variable domain (other parts from reference TRBV11-2 and TRBJ1-4): EAGVAQSPRYKIIEKRQSVAFWCNPISGHATLYWYQQILGQGPKLLIQFQNNGVVDDSQLPKDRFSAERLKGVDSTLKIQPAKLEDSAVYLCASSAATGGSEKLFFGSGTQLSVL.

This clonotype was picked up many times. The genes are TRBV29-1 and TRBJ2-4; maybe TRBD1 (6 bases). Germline V gene sequence: CDR1 SQVTM, CDR2 ANQGSEA. This CDR3 spans 15 amino acids. V lost 0 bases and J 5 bases, leaving 14 bases between the germline ends. CDR3 coding DNA: TGCAGCGTTGAAGATCTGTGGGACAACGAAAACATTCAGTACTTC. This encodes CSVEDLWDNENIQYF.

This clonotype has only a few counts. The V and J genes are TRBV7-9 and TRBJ1-6, with D possibly being TRBD1 (6 bases). Germline V CDR1 and CDR2: SEHNR, FQNEAQ (reference sequence). V was pared by 1 base and J by 7 bases, with 14 bases between. The CDR3 has 16 residues. CDR3 loop: CASSLVSPGDNSPLHF. In nucleotides, the CDR3 is TGTGCCAGCAGCTTAGTTTCCCCAGGGGACAATTCACCCCTCCACTTT.

A few counts support this clonotype. V gene TRBV4-1 combines with J gene TRBJ1-2; no firm D call. This CDR3 is built from 15 residues. V was trimmed by 2 bases and J by 4 bases, leaving 14 bases between them. Germline assignment: CDR1 MGHRA and CDR2 YSYEKL. The DNA of the CDR3 is TGCGCCAGCAGCCAACTTAGGACTGGATCCTATGGCTACACCTTC. This sequence encodes CASSQLRTGSYGYTF.

This chain connects TRBV7-9 to TRBJ2-5, with TRBD2 identical over 12 bases. Germline CDR1 is SEHNR and CDR2 is FQNEAQ (reference sequence). Losses at the gene ends were 5 bases for V and 5 bases for J; bases not matched to a gene: 12. The CDR3 runs to 17 residues. The CDR3 here is CASSQTSGGNGMETQYF. CDR3 DNA: TGTGCCAGCAGCCAGACTAGCGGGGGTAACGGGATGGAGACCCAGTACTTC.